A selection of T cell receptor beta chains follows, all from one sample in a study of blood T cell repertoires in COVID-19. The data were produced by immunoSEQ multiplex PCR, yet TCRdb's version contains in-frame clones alone and is incomplete. The table includes over 200,000 clones, around 86% detected once. Sequencing was performed on peripheral blood. Source of these receptors: a man aged 40-55 years who had recovered from COVID-19. The CDR3 runs from the conserved cysteine through the conserved F or W. A D gene is named only where the DNA matches it firmly. Expanded clones are given a class, and other clones once, few, many or no size at all.

clone_size j_call v_call d_call cdr3_aa cdr3_nt
- TRBJ2-2 TRBV2 - CASSLLVTGELFF TGTGCCAGCAGCCTATTGGTCACCGGGGAGCTGTTTTTT
- TRBJ2-3 TRBV6-2/TRBV6-3 - CASSYSDDPQVGTRDTQYF TGTGCCAGCAGTTACTCCGACGATCCACAAGTTGGGACTCGGGATACGCAGTATTTT
- TRBJ2-2 TRBV7-9 TRBD1 CASSNPWTGTGDTGELFF TGTGCCAGCAGCAACCCTTGGACCGGGACAGGGGACACCGGGGAGCTGTTTTTT
- TRBJ2-5 TRBV7-6 TRBD2 CASSFSLAVQETQYF TGTGCCAGCAGCTTTAGCCTAGCGGTCCAAGAGACCCAGTACTTC
- TRBJ1-5 TRBV19 TRBD1 CASRRQGAFGDQPQHF TGTGCCAGTAGGAGACAGGGGGCGTTTGGGGATCAGCCCCAGCATTTT
once TRBJ2-5 TRBV10-2 - CASRPFGGETQYF TGCGCCAGCCGGCCCTTCGGGGGAGAGACCCAGTACTTC
- TRBJ2-5 TRBV30 TRBD2 CAWTRGLAGVMETQYF TGTGCCTGGACCCGGGGACTAGCGGGAGTTATGGAGACCCAGTACTTC
- TRBJ2-2 TRBV12-3/TRBV12-4 - CASSRDTGELFF TGTGCCAGCAGTCGGGACACCGGGGAGCTGTTTTTT
once TRBJ2-1 TRBV5-4 - CASSYRELAHNEQFF TGTGCCAGCAGCTATCGGGAGCTAGCACACAATGAGCAGTTCTTC
- TRBJ2-1 TRBV27 - CASSSLQASSYNEQFF TGTGCCAGCAGTTCTCTACAAGCGAGCTCCTACAATGAGCAGTTCTTC
- TRBJ1-5 TRBV6-2/TRBV6-3 - CASSAPLEPQHF TGTGCCAGCAGTGCGCCGCTGGAGCCCCAGCATTTT
- TRBJ1-1 TRBV6-5 - CASTPLGNTEAFF TGTGCCAGCACCCCCCTCGGGAACACTGAAGCTTTCTTT
- TRBJ1-3 TRBV5-1 - CASSLNSGFMGGNTIYF TGCGCCAGCAGCTTGAATTCAGGTTTCATGGGTGGAAACACCATATATTTT
- TRBJ2-3 TRBV9 - CASSISSATTDTQYF TGTGCCAGCAGCATCTCTAGCGCAACCACAGATACGCAGTATTTT
- TRBJ2-1 TRBV15 TRBD2 CATSRDWSSGRTSNEQFF TGTGCCACCAGCAGAGATTGGTCTAGCGGGAGGACCAGCAATGAGCAGTTCTTC
- TRBJ1-1 TRBV14 TRBD1 CASSHRQGVVNTEAFF TGTGCCAGCAGCCACCGACAGGGAGTGGTGAACACTGAAGCTTTCTTT
- TRBJ2-1 TRBV9 - CASSEGGGLYGEQFF TGTGCCAGCAGCGAGGGAGGGGGATTGTATGGTGAGCAGTTCTTC
- TRBJ2-1 TRBV5-4 - CASGLVAGNEQFF TGTGCCAGCGGCCTAGTGGCTGGGAATGAGCAGTTCTTC
- TRBJ1-2 TRBV7-2 - CASSFSTGLYGYTF TGTGCCAGCAGCTTCTCGACGGGATTGTATGGCTACACCTTC
few TRBJ2-7 TRBV29-1 TRBD2 CSTASGAREQYF TGCAGTACAGCTAGCGGGGCACGGGAGCAGTACTTC
- TRBJ2-3 TRBV4-1 TRBD2 CASSQPSGVERDTQYF TGCGCCAGCAGCCAACCTAGCGGGGTAGAAAGAGATACGCAGTATTTT
- TRBJ1-1 TRBV19 - CASNPLTGGANTEAFF TGTGCCAGTAACCCCTTAACTGGGGGCGCGAACACTGAAGCTTTCTTT
once TRBJ2-7 TRBV18 - CASSREGGAIYEQYF TGTGCCAGCTCACGGGAAGGGGGGGCAATCTACGAGCAGTACTTC
- TRBJ2-5 TRBV4-2 TRBD2 CASSQDGSSGGAGQTQYF TGTGCCAGCAGCCAAGACGGTTCGAGCGGGGGGGCCGGACAGACCCAGTACTTC
- TRBJ1-1 TRBV29-1 - CSVGAEDWMNTEAFF TGCAGCGTCGGAGCGGAAGATTGGATGAACACTGAAGCTTTCTTT
- TRBJ2-2 TRBV10-3 TRBD1 CAIRPGTGDTGELFF TGTGCCATCAGGCCCGGGACAGGGGACACCGGGGAGCTGTTTTTT
few TRBJ1-4 TRBV30 TRBD1 CALDRGSEKLFF TGTGCCTTAGACAGGGGATCCGAAAAACTGTTTTTT
- TRBJ2-1 TRBV6-2/TRBV6-3 - CASSYAGGSPYNEQFF TGTGCCAGCAGTTACGCGGGCGGCAGCCCCTACAATGAGCAGTTCTTC
- TRBJ2-5 TRBV2 TRBD1 CASSEEQGAFETQYF TGTGCCAGCAGTGAAGAACAGGGGGCATTTGAGACCCAGTACTTC
once TRBJ2-2 TRBV4-2 TRBD2 CASSQVGRAGGPTGELFF TGTGCCAGCAGCCAAGTGGGTAGAGCGGGAGGGCCCACCGGGGAGCTGTTTTTT
- TRBJ2-3 TRBV11-2 - CASSSPNSGLYTDTQYF TGTGCCAGCAGCTCACCTAATAGCGGACTTTACACAGATACGCAGTATTTT
few TRBJ2-3 TRBV4-2 - CASSQDRGWGTDTQYF TGTGCCAGCAGCCAAGATAGGGGCTGGGGCACAGATACGCAGTATTTT
- TRBJ2-3 TRBV13 TRBD2 CASSPTSGTRDTQYF TGTGCCAGCAGCCCTACTAGCGGGACGAGAGATACGCAGTATTTT
few TRBJ2-1 TRBV6-1 TRBD2 CASSVRGTTSYNEQFF TGTGCCAGCAGTGTACGAGGGACTACCTCCTACAATGAGCAGTTCTTC
- TRBJ2-7 TRBV10-3 - CAISALEGGASYEQYF TGTGCCATCAGTGCCCTGGAGGGCGGGGCCTCCTACGAGCAGTACTTC
few TRBJ1-3 TRBV5-1 - CASSLRQTAGNTIYF TGCGCCAGCAGCCTTAGACAGACGGCGGGAAACACCATATATTTT
- TRBJ1-1 TRBV27 TRBD1 CASSFGQGAEAFF TGTGCCAGCAGTTTTGGACAGGGGGCCGAAGCTTTCTTT
- TRBJ1-2 TRBV7-2 - CASSTRRGGNYGYTF TGTGCCAGCAGCACCCGACGGGGGGGCAACTATGGCTACACCTTC
- TRBJ2-7 TRBV5-8 - CASLSRRGKAYF TGTGCCAGCCTCTCAAGGCGGGGCAAGGCGTACTTC
- TRBJ2-2 TRBV7-9 TRBD2 CASSFPLGGGSLNTGELFF TGTGCCAGCAGCTTCCCGTTAGGCGGGGGTTCCCTGAACACCGGGGAGCTGTTTTTT
- TRBJ1-4 TRBV30 TRBD1 CACTRGGEKLFF TGTGCCTGTACCCGAGGGGGCGAAAAACTGTTTTTT
- TRBJ2-3 TRBV6-2/TRBV6-3 - CASSTPGVTDTQYF TGTGCCAGCAGTACCCCGGGAGTCACAGATACGCAGTATTTT
- TRBJ2-1 TRBV7-2 TRBD2 CASGTSGSSYNEQFF TGTGCCAGTGGGACTAGCGGAAGCTCCTACAATGAGCAGTTCTTC
- TRBJ1-5 TRBV19 - CAGKTGAHSNQPQHF TGTGCCGGCAAGACAGGCGCCCATAGCAATCAGCCCCAGCATTTT
- TRBJ2-2 TRBV7-3 - CASSSPRGTAFNTGELFF TGTGCCAGCAGCTCCCCGAGGGGGACGGCTTTCAACACCGGGGAGCTGTTTTTT
few TRBJ2-1 TRBV11-3 TRBD2 CASSFSGGAYNEQFF TGTGCCAGCAGCTTTAGCGGGGGGGCCTACAATGAGCAGTTCTTC
- TRBJ1-3 TRBV10-3 - CAISESAGTFSGNTIYF TGTGCCATCAGTGAGTCGGCAGGTACTTTCTCTGGAAACACCATATATTTT
- TRBJ2-7 TRBV4-3 TRBD1 CASSQVGPGGRFEQYF TGCGCCAGCAGCCAAGTGGGCCCAGGGGGAAGATTCGAGCAGTACTTC
- TRBJ2-2 TRBV21-1 - CASSRVKELFF TGTGCCAGCAGCCGGGTAAAGGAGCTGTTTTTT
- TRBJ2-3 TRBV28 - CASKATAISSGTDTQYF TGTGCCAGCAAGGCAACAGCTATCTCTTCGGGCACAGATACGCAGTATTTT
- TRBJ1-5 TRBV19 TRBD1 CASRRQGLGNQPQHF TGTGCCAGTAGAAGACAGGGGCTGGGAAATCAGCCCCAGCATTTT
once TRBJ1-2 TRBV20-1 - CSASRARGAHYGYTF TGCAGTGCTAGTAGGGCCCGGGGGGCCCACTATGGCTACACCTTC
- TRBJ1-3 TRBV18 - CASSSRVVGDSGNTIYF TGTGCCAGCTCATCCCGGGTGGTTGGAGACTCTGGAAACACCATATATTTT
- TRBJ2-2 TRBV19 TRBD2 CASSNSGRWTGELFF TGTGCCAGTAGTAATAGCGGGAGATGGACCGGGGAGCTGTTTTTT
- TRBJ2-7 TRBV28 TRBD2 CASSFPSGLSYEQYF TGTGCCAGCAGTTTCCCTAGCGGCCTCTCCTACGAGCAGTACTTC
- TRBJ1-2 TRBV12-3/TRBV12-4 TRBD1 CASSRTGGDGYTF TGTGCCAGCAGTCGGACAGGGGGCGATGGCTACACCTTC
- TRBJ1-5 TRBV2 TRBD1 CASSVRGQLNQPQHF TGTGCCAGCAGTGTTCGGGGACAGCTAAATCAGCCCCAGCATTTT
once TRBJ2-7 TRBV18 TRBD2 CASSPAGAGLVSYEQYF TGTGCCAGCTCACCAGCCGGGGCCGGACTAGTCTCCTACGAGCAGTACTTC
- TRBJ1-2 TRBV11-2 - CASSPQRNYGYTF TGTGCCAGCAGTCCCCAGCGGAACTATGGCTACACCTTC